This passage covers 18 T cell receptor beta chains from one sample sequenced in a study of blood T cell repertoires in COVID-19. Method: immunoSEQ multiplex PCR; TCRdb's copy keeps in-frame clones and lacks some. The sample lists about 300,000 clones, roughly nine tenths occurring once. Sequencing was performed on peripheral blood. The receptors originated from a man between 18 and 29 years old who had recovered from COVID-19.

J is TRBJ1-1 and V is TRBV30; maybe TRBD1 (5 bases). The V gene's germline CDR1 is GTSNPN and CDR2 SVGIG (reference sequence). V was cut by 3 bases and J by 7 bases, with 15 bases left in between. The CDR3 is made up of 13 amino acids. The CDR3 loop is CAWRGGNGGEAFF. In DNA, the CDR3 is TGTGCCTGGAGGGGAGGGAATGGGGGTGAAGCTTTCTTT.

This rearrangement joins TRBV5-1 to TRBJ2-7; maybe TRBD2 (6 bases). Germline lookup yields CDR1 SGHRS and CDR2 YFSETQ. This CDR3 region has 15 residues. Trimming took off 3 bases at V and 2 bases at J, with 15 bases between the two ends. In DNA form, the CDR3 reads TGCGCCAGCAGCTCCTGGGGGGAGATAACCTACGAGCAGTACTTC. Protein product: CASSSWGEITYEQYF.

This clone has a handful of counts. This rearrangement joins TRBV9 to TRBJ2-7; TRBD2 matches at 11 bases. The CDR3 spans 18 residues. J gave up 1 base and V 3 bases, and 12 bases lay outside the gene matches. In germline, CDR1 is SGDLS, CDR2 YYNGEE. The CDR3 DNA reads as TGTGCCAGCAGCGCCGGACTAGCGGGTCCTCTCAATTCCTACGAGCAGTACTTC. Amino acids: CASSAGLAGPLNSYEQYF.

The chain employs TRBV4-1 and TRBJ1-6; possible D gene TRBD1, 5 bases. CDR3 length equals 14 residues. Germline lookup yields CDR1 MGHRA and CDR2 YSYEKL. With 4 bases removed from V and 10 bases from J, the gap between germline ends came to 14 bases. CDR3 amino acids: CASSPGGGGSPLHF. Here the CDR3 DNA reads TGCGCCAGCAGCCCCGGTGGGGGGGGATCACCCCTCCACTTT.

The rearrangement uses TRBV5-1 and TRBJ2-3, with D maybe TRBD1 (6 bases). The V gene's germline CDR1 is SGHRS and CDR2 YFSETQ. The CDR3 runs to 13 residues. V was clipped by 4 bases and J by 4 bases, with 10 bases between them. This CDR3 is CASSEGDPDTQYF. CDR3 nucleotides: TGCGCCAGCAGCGAGGGGGATCCAGATACGCAGTATTTT.

V is TRBV11-3 and J is TRBJ2-5; 9 bases map to TRBD2. This CDR3 is 15 amino acids long. From germline, CDR1 is SGHNT and CDR2 YENEEA. Trimming removed 3 bases from V and 3 bases from J; junction bases left unmatched: 5. CDR3 in DNA: TGTGCCAGCAGCTTGGTAGCGGGGGTTGAAGAGACCCAGTACTTC. It is translated as CASSLVAGVEETQYF.

The rearrangement links TRBV18 to TRBJ2-7, with 9 positions matching TRBD2. Germline V gene lookup returns CDR1 KGHSH and CDR2 LQKENI. This CDR3 has 16 amino acids. Trimming at V came to 3 bases and at J to 0 bases, leaving 6 bases not matched to a gene. CDR3 sequence reads: CASSPWASGTSYEQYF. The DNA for the CDR3 is TGTGCCAGCTCACCCTGGGCTAGCGGGACCTCCTACGAGCAGTACTTC.

This chain links TRBV5-1 with TRBJ2-1; 7 positions agree with TRBD1. In germline, CDR1 is SGHRS, CDR2 YFSETQ. The V gene end was trimmed by 5 bases and the J gene end by 0 bases; junction bases not matched to a gene: 5. The CDR3 has 15 residues. CDR3 nucleotides: TGCGCCAGCAGACCGACAGGGAGCTCCTACAATGAGCAGTTCTTC. Amino acids: CASRPTGSSYNEQFF.

This clone was seen more than once but under ten times. This chain connects TRBV19 to TRBJ2-2, with 13 positions matching TRBD2. The CDR3 has 19 amino acids. V shed 6 bases and J 0 bases; nucleotides not matched to a gene: 10. Germline values: CDR1 LNHDA, CDR2 SQIVND (reference sequence). The CDR3 here is CASSRKLAGGIANTGELFF. CDR3 nucleotides: TGTGCCAGTAGCCGAAAACTAGCGGGGGGGATAGCGAACACCGGGGAGCTGTTTTTT.

With respect to this clone: The same CDR3 arises from other DNA sequences in this sample as well. The chain combines TRBV18 with TRBJ1-1; the match to TRBD1 covers 9 bases. CDR3 length equals 12 residues. Germline loops: CDR1 KGHSH, CDR2 LQKENI. V lost 3 bases, J lost 11 bases, and 4 bases stayed unmatched. The CDR3 region is CASSPGQGEAFF. In nucleotides, the CDR3 is TGTGCCAGCTCACCGGGACAGGGTGAGGCTTTCTTT.

The chain uses TRBV6-5 and TRBJ1-1; TRBD1 might be the D (6 bases). The CDR3 runs 16 residues. V dropped 2 bases and J dropped 4 bases, with 17 bases sitting between them. CDR1 MNHEY and CDR2 SVGAGI come from the germline V gene. CDR3 coding DNA: TGTGCCAGCAGTTACACCCCGGGGGGCGGTGGCACTGAAGCTTTCTTT. Its protein is CASSYTPGGGGTEAFF.

The chain employs TRBV28 and TRBJ1-2; D may be TRBD1 (5 bases). The CDR3 runs 15 residues. V was trimmed by 5 bases and J by 4 bases, leaving 17 bases between them. The germline CDR1 and CDR2 sequences are MDHEN and SYDVKM. The CDR3 DNA sequence: TGTGCCAGCAGTCCAGGGACCGGGGGGGGCTATGGCTACACCTTC. It encodes CASSPGTGGGYGYTF.

With regard to this clone: At one end the junction does not follow the germline gene, possibly because of a read error. The V and J genes are TRBV10-1 and TRBJ2-5; 7 bases match TRBD2. CDR1 is WNHNN, CDR2 SYGVQD, per germline (reference sequence). The CDR3 has 14 amino acids. CDR3 loop: CASSRAGDQGTQYF. The CDR3 region has the DNA TGCGCCAGCAGCAGGGCGGGAGATCAAGGGACCCAGTACTTC.

The chain carries TRBV5-1 and TRBJ2-1; 8 nucleotides match TRBD1. CDR3 length: 14 residues. Germline V gene sequence: CDR1 SGHRS, CDR2 YFSETQ. V was pared by 4 bases and J by 6 bases, with 6 bases of the junction left unmatched. This CDR3 reads CASSGTGGLNEQFF. The DNA of the CDR3 is TGCGCCAGCAGCGGGACAGGCGGCCTCAATGAGCAGTTCTTC.

This clone came up once. The genes are TRBV3-1 (or the pseudogene TRBV3-2) and TRBJ2-3, with a weak D call TRBD2 (5 bases). V shed 4 bases and J shed 1 base, with 6 bases lying between them. The germline V gene encodes CDR1 LGHDT and CDR2 YNNKEL (reference sequence). The CDR3 is 13 residues long. The CDR3 nucleotides are TGTGCCAGCAGCCCCGGGGGCACAGATACGCAGTATTTT. It encodes CASSPGGTDTQYF.

The chain uses TRBV10-3 and TRBJ2-3, with 7 bases lining up with TRBD1. Germline V lookup: CDR1 ENHRY, CDR2 SYGVKD. After removal of 1 base from V and 4 bases from J, the junction contained 2 bases not matched to a gene. The CDR3 is 14 residues long. CDR3 in amino acids: CAISEYRGSDTQYF. The CDR3, as DNA: TGTGCCATCAGTGAGTACAGGGGATCAGATACGCAGTATTTT.

The V call is TRBV7-3, the J call TRBJ2-2; TRBD2 might be the D (5 bases). CDR1 SGHTA and CDR2 FQGTGA come from the germline V gene. This CDR3 has 16 amino acids. V lost 5 bases and J 2 bases, leaving 15 bases between the germline ends. The CDR3 region has the DNA TGTGCCAGCAGCCCGCAGGCTAGCAGTAACACCGGGGAGCTGTTTTTT. This sequence encodes CASSPQASSNTGELFF.

The chain couples TRBV6-6 to TRBJ1-2; no clear D gene. Between the trimmed V and J ends, which lost 2 bases and 3 bases, there was a span of 16 bases. The CDR3 runs 16 residues. Germline V gene lookup returns CDR1 MNHNY and CDR2 SVGAGI (reference sequence). The CDR3 loop reads CASSYTLDGPDYGYTF. In nucleotides, the CDR3 is TGTGCCAGCAGTTACACATTAGATGGGCCTGACTATGGCTACACCTTC.